This entry features one TCR beta chain sequence. The antigen is not known. Primers included in the PCR were 60 Vbeta and 13 Jbeta primers. TCRdb's copy holds only in-frame clones and misses some; the assay was immunoSEQ multiplex PCR. The profile shows roughly 140,000 clones, approximately 84% of them singletons. This specimen belongs to a study of cytomegalovirus exposure and HLA in healthy donors. The CDR3 is 11 amino acids. The germline V gene has CDR1 MDHEN and CDR2 SYDVKM. Study-level results: Immune exposure information comprised only CMV serostatus.

The sequencing sample was made of PBMCs. The receptor was derived from a woman aged 18-29 years in good health and CMV-seronegative. The V call is TRBV28, the J call TRBJ2-5; D is unresolved. The J call is in doubt because the DNA end fits TRBJ2-7 better. The CDR3 is CASSLKNEQYF. CDR3 nucleotide sequence: TGTGCCAGCAGTCTCAAGAACGAGCAGTACTTC.